The next 17 T cell receptor beta chains were all read from a single sample in a study of CD8+ T cells in alopecia areata. Extraction and reverse transcription of RNA yielded cDNA as the sequencing template. Only in-frame clones appear in the TCRdb table, and some are missing; sequencing was by immunoSEQ multiplex PCR. This sample carries about 110,000 clones, approximately 59% of them seen once, and the ten largest clones take 20% to 25%. Sequences were obtained from CD8+ T cells sorted from blood. These receptors originate from a human donor in good health.

The chain couples TRBV4-1 to TRBJ2-7, with 7 bases identical to TRBD1. This CDR3 has 14 amino acids. The V gene end was trimmed by 4 bases and the J gene end by 5 bases; junction bases not matched to a gene: 8. Germline CDR1 and CDR2: MGHRA and YSYEKL. The CDR3 DNA follows: TGCGCCAGCAGCCCGGGACAGCTGACTAACGAGCAGTACTTC. Translated: CASSPGQLTNEQYF.

The chain combines TRBV29-1 with TRBJ1-1; perhaps TRBD1 as D (6 bases). V gave up 3 bases and J gave up 5 bases, with 10 bases separating them. This CDR3 is built from 12 residues. The V gene's germline CDR1 is SQVTM and CDR2 ANQGSEA. This chain's CDR3 is CSVERGGTEAFF. Written as DNA, the CDR3 is TGCAGCGTTGAGAGAGGGGGTACTGAAGCTTTCTTT.

CDR3 residues: CASSLEAGQGDGYTF. CDR3 nucleotides: TGCGCCAGCAGCTTGGAGGCTGGGCAGGGCGATGGCTACACCTTC. This rearrangement joins TRBV5-1 to TRBJ1-2; D is possibly TRBD1 (5 bases). The V gene's germline CDR1 is SGHRS and CDR2 YFSETQ. V was trimmed by 0 bases and J by 6 bases, leaving 15 bases between them. This CDR3 region has 15 residues.

The genes are TRBV18 and TRBJ2-6; D perhaps matches TRBD2 (5 bases). Germline loops: CDR1 KGHSH, CDR2 LQKENI. The CDR3 has 14 residues. Trimming removed 6 bases at V and 7 bases at J, with 13 bases between. The CDR3 coding sequence is TGTGCCAGCTCGAAATTTCCGGGAGCCAACGTCCTGACTTTC. Translated, it gives CASSKFPGANVLTF.

The chain couples TRBV11-2 to TRBJ1-2; no firm D call. From germline, CDR1 is SGHAT and CDR2 FQNNGV. Trimming left V 4 bases short and J 5 bases short, with 11 bases between. The CDR3 covers 13 residues. This CDR3 reads CASSSHGWYGYTF. The CDR3 DNA follows: TGTGCCAGCAGCTCCCACGGTTGGTATGGCTACACCTTC. The variable domain in full, completed from reference TRBV11-2 and TRBJ1-2, reads EAGVAQSPRYKIIEKRQSVAFWCNPISGHATLYWYQQILGQGPKLLIQFQNNGVVDDSQLPKDRFSAERLKGVDSTLKIQPAKLEDSAVYLCASSSHGWYGYTFGSGTRLTVV.

In DNA form, the CDR3 reads TGTGCCAGCAGCCCCGGACAGGGTGGCCTCGAGCAGTACTTC. This encodes CASSPGQGGLEQYF. The J gene is TRBJ2-7, the V gene TRBV4-2; 8 nucleotides match TRBD1. This CDR3 has 14 residues. V was clipped by 4 bases and J by 6 bases; unmatched bases: 8. Germline V gene sequence: CDR1 LGHNA, CDR2 YNFKEQ.

The rearrangement uses TRBV28 and TRBJ2-3, with no clear D. V was cut by 2 bases and J by 5 bases, with 11 bases left in between. Germline values: CDR1 MDHEN, CDR2 SYDVKM. The CDR3 is made up of 14 amino acids. Here the CDR3 reads CASSLAGPGDTQYF. The CDR3 DNA reads as TGTGCCAGCAGTTTAGCCGGGCCCGGAGATACGCAGTATTTT.

This clone has a single count. The J gene is TRBJ1-6, the V gene TRBV9, with TRBD1 matching over 7 bases. The length of the CDR3 is 15 residues. The ends lost 4 bases at V and 7 bases at J; junction bases unmatched: 8. Per the germline V gene, CDR1 is SGDLS and CDR2 is YYNGEE. The CDR3 loop is CASSFQGDLNSPLHF. For the CDR3, the DNA is TGTGCCAGCAGCTTCCAGGGGGATTTGAATTCACCCCTCCACTTT.

The chain is built from TRBV29-1 and TRBJ2-7, with D unclear. Trimming pared 1 base from V and 6 bases from J, leaving 7 bases between. This CDR3 is 11 amino acids long. Germline CDR1 and CDR2: SQVTM and ANQGSEA. CDR3 nucleotide sequence: TGCAGCGTTGAAGTTAGATTCGAGCAGTACTTC. This codes for CSVEVRFEQYF.

The chain is built from TRBV6-5 and TRBJ1-6; no definite D call. The CDR3 runs 15 residues. Trimming removed 2 bases at V and 4 bases at J, with 9 bases between. Germline V gene lookup returns CDR1 MNHEY and CDR2 SVGAGI. The CDR3, as DNA: TGTGCCAGCAGTTACACGGCAGGTTATAATTCACCCCTCCACTTT. It translates to CASSYTAGYNSPLHF.

V usage is TRBV4-1 and J usage is TRBJ1-2, with a weak D call TRBD1 (5 bases). CDR1 MGHRA and CDR2 YSYEKL come from the germline V gene. The CDR3 totals 15 residues. With 1 base removed from V and 4 bases from J, the gap between germline ends came to 13 bases. The CDR3 DNA reads TGCGCCAGCAGCCAAGGGAAAGGGGTTTCCTATGGCTACACCTTC. Its protein product is CASSQGKGVSYGYTF.

The chain couples TRBV2 to TRBJ1-5; the match to TRBD1 covers 7 bases. Trimming at V came to 6 bases and at J to 2 bases, leaving 13 bases not matched to a gene. Germline CDR1 reads SNHLY; CDR2 reads FYNNEI. This CDR3 comprises 17 residues. In nucleotides, the CDR3 is TGTGCCAGCAGCGAATACAGGGGCCCCCTTCGCAATCAGCCCCAGCATTTT. Translated, it gives CASSEYRGPLRNQPQHF.

The J gene is TRBJ2-5, the V gene TRBV27; 8 bases fit TRBD1. CDR1 MNHEY and CDR2 SMNVEV come from the germline V gene (reference sequence). The CDR3 is 15 residues long. With V trimmed by 6 bases and J by 5 bases, 11 bases remained unmatched. The CDR3 loop reads CASSPPRQGRETQYF. CDR3 DNA: TGTGCCAGCAGCCCGCCGAGACAGGGGAGGGAGACCCAGTACTTC.

The chain couples TRBV5-1 to TRBJ2-6; D is uncertain. Germline assignment: CDR1 SGHRS and CDR2 YFSETQ. The CDR3 length is 17 residues. Trimming left V 0 bases short and J 2 bases short, with 12 bases between. For the CDR3, the DNA is TGCGCCAGCAGCTTGGGTGGGTCTGGGACTGGGGCCAACGTCCTGACTTTC. It translates to CASSLGGSGTGANVLTF.

V usage is TRBV13 and J usage is TRBJ2-5; D perhaps matches TRBD1 (6 bases). Germline V lookup: CDR1 PRHDT, CDR2 FYEKMQ (reference sequence). The V end was cut by 8 bases, the J end by 4 bases, with 8 bases between. This CDR3 has 11 amino acids. The CDR3 loop is CASGGGETQYF. CDR3 sequence (DNA): TGTGCCAGCGGGGGCGGAGAGACCCAGTACTTC.

The V gene is TRBV7-9, the J gene TRBJ1-5; the D is unclear. Trimming took 0 bases from V and 6 from J, leaving 3 bases between them. Germline loops: CDR1 SEHNR, CDR2 FQNEAQ (reference sequence). The CDR3 contains 12 residues. CDR3 region: CASSLASQPQHF. CDR3 DNA: TGTGCCAGCAGCTTAGCCAGTCAGCCCCAGCATTTT.

The V gene is TRBV29-1, the J gene TRBJ2-1, with D possibly TRBD1 on 5 matching bases. Trimming removed 1 base from V and 6 bases from J, with 7 bases in between. Looked up from germline, CDR1 is SQVTM and CDR2 is ANQGSEA. This CDR3 is 12 amino acids long. The CDR3 region is CSVEVRVNEQFF. The CDR3 coding sequence is TGCAGCGTTGAAGTCAGGGTCAATGAGCAGTTCTTC.